This T cell receptor beta chain was captured by sequencing in a study of shared clonotypes between healthy human individuals. Study as a whole: With ages of 18 to 49, the donors were a couple of women and a few men.

Caucasian adults living in Nashville, Tennessee, provided all samples. Unsorted samples drew genomic DNA from about 90 million PBMCs. The germline V gene encodes CDR1 SEHNR and CDR2 FQNEAQ (reference sequence). The CDR3 runs 14 residues. Trimming pared 3 bases from V and 8 bases from J, leaving 14 bases between. Sequencing was performed with immunoSEQ multiplex PCR; in TCRdb, only in-frame clones are kept and a portion is missing. The sample consists of about 560,000 clones, 70% to 80% of them appearing once. This clone was detected only once. The genes are TRBV7-9 and TRBJ2-1; no firm D call. The source material was PBMCs. The origin of this receptor is a woman aged 40 to 50 in good health. Some clones in this sample may be carry-over from other donors' samples. The DNA of the CDR3 is TGTGCCAGCAGCTTCTCGGTAGATTTCGATGAGCAGTTCTTC. Amino acid sequence: CASSFSVDFDEQFF.